A selection of T cell receptor beta chains follows, all from one sample in a study of T cells in Graves' hyperthyroidism and ophthalmopathy. Using its own MiXCR run on the multiplex PCR reads, TCRdb lists one record per CDR3 protein. Counted here are some 770,000 distinct CDR3 sequences, roughly 15% occurring once; the ten biggest clones make up approximately 8%. Input material: blood. These receptors originate from a man aged 18 to 30 with Graves' hyperthyroidism. Each CDR3 is given with its conserved first and last residue. D genes are given only for firm matches. Only some rows state a clone size, as once, few, many or a class for expanded clones.

D gene	J gene	V gene	clone size	CDR3 protein	CDR3 DNA
TRBD1	TRBJ1-3	TRBV7-9	NA	CASSLDQGDTIYF	TGTGCCAGCAGCTTAGACCAGGGGGACACCATATATTTT
NA	TRBJ2-3	TRBV18	few	CASSPGKDTQYF	TGTGCCAGCTCACCGGGGAAAGATACGCAGTATTTT
TRBD2	TRBJ2-1	TRBV6-1	many	CASSEALAGGVGEQFF	TGTGCCAGCAGTGAAGCTCTAGCGGGAGGGGTAGGTGAGCAGTTCTTC
NA	TRBJ1-5	TRBV6-1	few	CASMVLGYVSKQPQHF	TGTGCCAGCATGGTTCTAGGGTATGTCTCAAAGCAGCCCCAGCATTTT
TRBD2	TRBJ2-1	TRBV19	NA	CASRGLYLIEQFF	TGTGCCAGTAGGGGACTATATCTCATCGAGCAGTTCTTC
NA	TRBJ2-1	TRBV7-6	NA	CASSLKAGADNEQFF	TGTGCCAGCAGCTTAAAAGCTGGGGCGGACAATGAGCAGTTCTTC
NA	TRBJ2-1	TRBV12-3/TRBV12-4	many	CASSLDWAVGADEQFF	TGTGCCAGCAGTTTAGATTGGGCCGTCGGGGCCGACGAGCAGTTCTTC
NA	TRBJ2-6	TRBV4-1	NA	CASKPEGVGGANVLTF	TGCGCCAGCAAGCCCGAAGGGGTTGGTGGGGCCAACGTCCTGACTTTC
TRBD1	TRBJ2-1	TRBV20-1	few	CSAPRTGDPYNEQFF	TGCAGTGCTCCCAGGACAGGCGATCCCTACAATGAGCAGTTCTTC
NA	TRBJ1-2	TRBV28	many	CASSLAGRLAYGYTF	TGTGCCAGCAGTTTAGCAGGGCGGCTTGCCTATGGCTACACCTTC
TRBD1	TRBJ2-1	TRBV2	many	CASRAYRGRSRNEQFF	TGTGCCAGCAGAGCCTACAGGGGGCGAAGTCGGAATGAGCAGTTCTTC
TRBD2	TRBJ2-5	TRBV28	many	CASSFELAGDFETQYF	TGTGCCAGCAGCTTCGAGCTAGCGGGAGATTTCGAGACCCAGTACTTC
NA	TRBJ2-1	TRBV28	NA	CASSLASGVGFF	TGTGCCAGCAGTTTGGCTTCAGGGGTGGGGTTCTTC
NA	TRBJ2-7	TRBV6-2/TRBV6-3	few	CASSSGRIYEQYF	TGTGCCAGCAGTTCGGGACGGATCTACGAGCAGTACTTC
NA	TRBJ1-1	TRBV7-8	NA	CASSPTHRALRTEAFF	TGTGCCAGCAGCCCAACTCACAGGGCTCTACGCACTGAAGCTTTCTTT
NA	TRBJ2-2	TRBV12-5	few	CASGLGPLTGELFF	TGTGCTAGTGGTTTGGGCCCTCTCACCGGGGAGCTGTTTTTT
TRBD2	TRBJ2-1	TRBV12-3/TRBV12-4	few	CASVRLAGGPNEQFF	TGTGCCAGCGTCCGATTAGCGGGAGGTCCCAATGAGCAGTTCTTC
TRBD2	TRBJ2-1	TRBV20-1	many	CSAGGGYNEQFF	TGCAGTGCGGGCGGGGGCTACAATGAGCAGTTCTTC
NA	TRBJ2-1	TRBV9	NA	CASSVTGPAYNEQFF	TGTGCCAGCAGCGTTACCGGACCAGCCTACAATGAGCAGTTCTTC
TRBD1	TRBJ2-7	TRBV28	NA	CASSLLPGQGSHEQYF	TGTGCCAGCAGTTTATTGCCGGGACAGGGGTCCCACGAGCAGTACTTC
NA	TRBJ2-3	TRBV7-2	NA	CASSFLGGGDTQYF	TGTGCCAGCAGCTTCCTCGGGGGAGGAGATACGCAGTATTTT
NA	TRBJ1-2	TRBV6-5	many	CASSYSNRASYGYTF	TGTGCCAGCAGTTACTCGAACAGGGCCTCCTATGGCTACACCTTC
NA	TRBJ1-1	TRBV11-3	few	CASSLFFRRLNTEAFF	TGTGCCAGCAGCTTATTTTTCAGGCGTTTGAACACTGAAGCTTTCTTT
NA	TRBJ2-5	TRBV27	few	CASKLSGPSQETQYF	TGTGCCAGCAAACTCTCAGGGCCCAGCCAAGAGACCCAGTACTTC
TRBD1	TRBJ1-5	TRBV5-6	few	CASSRDRSNQPQHF	TGTGCCAGCAGTCGGGACAGATCCAATCAGCCCCAGCATTTT
NA	TRBJ1-5	TRBV30	many	CAWTRDSNQPQHF	TGTGCCTGGACCCGGGACAGCAATCAGCCCCAGCATTTT
TRBD2	TRBJ2-5	TRBV20-1	many	CSARVWGLAGGQETQYF	TGCAGTGCTAGAGTTTGGGGTCTAGCGGGAGGACAAGAGACCCAGTACTTC
NA	TRBJ2-3	TRBV2	many	CASTTGTLYTDTQYF	TGTGCCAGTACCACCGGGACACTTTACACAGATACGCAGTATTTT
TRBD1	TRBJ1-1	TRBV5-1	NA	CASSLFGQGRNTEAFF	TGCGCCAGCAGCTTGTTTGGACAGGGGAGGAACACTGAAGCTTTCTTT
TRBD1	TRBJ1-1	TRBV29-1	many	CSVPGGVGAFF	TGCAGCGTCCCAGGGGGGGTGGGAGCTTTCTTT
TRBD1	TRBJ2-7	TRBV7-8	many	CASSLRDRGYEQYF	TGTGCCAGCAGCCTCCGGGACAGGGGTTACGAGCAGTACTTC
NA	TRBJ2-3	TRBV20-1	many	CSASGPNTDTQYF	TGCAGTGCTAGCGGCCCTAACACAGATACGCAGTATTTT
TRBD1	TRBJ1-5	TRBV28	few	CASSFVTGGGQPQHF	TGTGCCAGCAGTTTTGTGACAGGGGGCGGGCAGCCCCAGCATTTT
TRBD1	TRBJ2-7	TRBV2	few	CASSYSPAGQAYEQYF	TGTGCCAGCAGTTACTCCCCTGCGGGACAGGCCTACGAGCAGTACTTC
TRBD1	TRBJ2-3	TRBV12-3/TRBV12-4	many	CASRPWTGAPDTQYF	TGTGCCAGCAGACCCTGGACAGGGGCTCCTGATACGCAGTATTTT
NA	TRBJ1-2	TRBV5-8	many	CASSHGRVYYGYTF	TGTGCCAGCAGCCACGGGCGGGTTTACTATGGCTACACCTTC
NA	TRBJ1-3	TRBV24-1	NA	CATSETPGNTIYF	TGTGCCACCAGTGAAACTCCTGGAAACACCATATATTTT
TRBD2	TRBJ2-5	TRBV7-2	many	CASSLIGTSGSGGTQYF	TGTGCCAGCAGCTTAATAGGGACTAGCGGGAGTGGGGGGACCCAGTACTTC
TRBD2	TRBJ2-5	TRBV6-6	many	CASSYGTSAETQYF	TGTGCCAGCAGTTACGGGACTAGCGCGGAGACCCAGTACTTC
NA	TRBJ2-7	TRBV20-1	many	CSAPTPGSGSYEQYF	TGCAGTGCTCCCACCCCTGGGTCGGGGTCCTACGAGCAGTACTTC
NA	TRBJ2-5	TRBV7-9	few	CASRNRLSQDQETQYF	TGTGCCAGCAGAAACCGACTATCGCAGGACCAAGAGACCCAGTACTTC
NA	TRBJ1-5	TRBV28	many	CASSLFRTRNHQPQHF	TGTGCCAGCAGTTTATTTCGGACCCGGAACCATCAGCCCCAGCATTTT